These 20 T cell receptor beta chains were sequenced from one sample in a study of cytomegalovirus exposure and HLA in healthy donors (dated by TCRdb to 2017 to 2019). Libraries came from the immunoSEQ multiplex PCR assay. A mixture of 60 forward primers for TCR Vbeta segments and 13 reverse primers for TCR Jbeta segments was used in the multiplex PCR. TCRdb provides this immuneACCESS table in a form limited to in-frame rearrangements. Some clones are lacking; in checked studies, under half of them reflect an unresolved V gene, and why the rest are absent is not known. The sample table lists over 90,000 clones, around three quarters of them with a count of one. The top ten constitute about 9.4% of the sample. Sequencing was performed on PBMCs. The receptors come from a woman younger than 35 in good health and CMV-seropositive.

The rearrangement links TRBV5-1 to TRBJ1-6; 7 nucleotides agree with TRBD1. V was clipped by 3 bases and J by 0 bases; unmatched bases: 9. Germline CDR1 reads SGHRS; CDR2 reads YFSETQ. This CDR3 is built from 18 residues. The CDR3 DNA sequence: TGCGCCAGCAGCTCTCACCTGACAGGGAGCTCCTATAATTCACCCCTCCACTTT. Encoded protein: CASSSHLTGSSYNSPLHF. Based on the CDR3 plus reference TRBV5-1 and TRBJ1-6, the full variable domain is KAGVTQTPRYLIKTRGQQVTLSCSPISGHRSVSWYQQTPGQGLQFLFEYFSETQRNKGNFPGRFSGRQFSNSRSEMNVSTLELGDSALYLCASSSHLTGSSYNSPLHFGNGTRLTVT.

The J gene is TRBJ2-3, the V gene TRBV5-1; unclear D gene. This CDR3 spans 14 amino acids. With 1 base removed from V and 4 bases from J, the gap between germline ends came to 10 bases. Looked up from germline, CDR1 is SGHRS and CDR2 is YFSETQ. CDR3 bases: TGCGCCAGCAGCTTGAACGGGTGGGCAGATACGCAGTATTTT. Translation: CASSLNGWADTQYF.

V and J are TRBV7-6 and TRBJ1-5; D gene unclear. The CDR3 spans 17 residues. Trimming took 1 base from V and 0 from J, leaving 13 bases between them. The germline gives CDR1 SGHVS, CDR2 FNYEAQ. CDR3: CASSLGAALYSNQPQHF. The DNA of the CDR3 is TGTGCCAGCAGCTTAGGGGCAGCTCTCTATAGCAATCAGCCCCAGCATTTT.

The chain links TRBV6-5 to TRBJ2-5; TRBD1 is a possible D gene (6 bases). The assigned J gene may be wrong: the sequence end matches TRBJ2-7 better. The CDR3 spans 14 residues. Germline V lookup: CDR1 MNHEY, CDR2 SVGAGI. CDR3 DNA: TGTGCCAGCAGTTACTCGGACAGACCCTACGAGCAGTACTTC. Protein sequence: CASSYSDRPYEQYF.

The chain carries TRBV5-1 and TRBJ2-5; D may be TRBD2 (5 bases). The germline V gene has CDR1 SGHRS and CDR2 YFSETQ. Trimming left V 1 base short and J 3 bases short, with 10 bases between. There are 14 residues in the CDR3. The CDR3 loop reads CASSLWTPEETQYF. The CDR3 nucleotides are TGCGCCAGCAGCTTGTGGACTCCCGAAGAGACCCAGTACTTC.

The genes are TRBV6-1 and TRBJ1-2, with 12 bases fitting TRBD1. This CDR3 is built from 16 residues. The J segment lost 4 bases and the V segment lost 1 base, leaving 4 bases of the junction unmatched. Germline V gene lookup returns CDR1 MNHNS and CDR2 SASEGT. CDR3 nucleotide sequence: TGTGCCAGCAGTGAAGTGGGACAGGGGGCGCTCTATGGCTACACCTTC. It is translated as CASSEVGQGALYGYTF.

The chain recombines TRBV27 with TRBJ1-2; TRBD1 matches 11 bases. The CDR3 contains 15 residues. Germline-derived CDR1 and CDR2 are MNHEY and SMNVEV (reference sequence). Trimming removed 9 bases from V and 8 bases from J; junction bases left unmatched: 14. DNA of the CDR3: TGTGCCAGTCAGCCCCGGACAGGGGGCGAGAAAGGCTACACCTTC. It is translated as CASQPRTGGEKGYTF.

The rearrangement uses TRBV2 and TRBJ1-2; TRBD1 is a possible D gene (5 bases). The germline V gene encodes CDR1 SNHLY and CDR2 FYNNEI. This CDR3 comprises 13 residues. Trimming took 6 bases from V and 4 from J, leaving 12 bases between them. Here the CDR3 reads CASSHGGVYGYTF. CDR3 in DNA: TGTGCCAGCAGCCACGGAGGGGTCTATGGCTACACCTTC.

V gene TRBV18 combines with J gene TRBJ1-2, with 7 bases matching TRBD1. The CDR3 runs 17 residues. V was pared by 1 base and J by 4 bases, with 12 bases of the junction left unmatched. CDR1 and CDR2 from the germline V gene are KGHSH and LQKENI. This CDR3 is CASSPLFLTGQIYGYTF. In DNA, the CDR3 is TGTGCCAGCTCACCACTCTTCTTGACAGGGCAGATCTATGGCTACACCTTC. The full variable domain, in which reference TRBV18 and TRBJ1-2 provide the parts outside the CDR3, is NAGVMQNPRHLVRRRGQEARLRCSPMKGHSHVYWYRQLPEEGLKFMVYLQKENIIDESGMPKERFSAEFPKEGPSILRIQQVVRGDSAAYFCASSPLFLTGQIYGYTFGSGTRLTVV.

This sequence joins TRBV28 and TRBJ2-2; 11 nucleotides match TRBD1. Germline loops: CDR1 MDHEN, CDR2 SYDVKM. The trim removed 3 bases at V and 4 bases at J, leaving 1 base unmatched. The CDR3 totals 15 residues. The CDR3 DNA sequence: TGTGCCAGCAGTTTCGGGACAGGGGGCACCGGGGAGCTGTTTTTT. This encodes CASSFGTGGTGELFF.

The chain links TRBV11-2 to TRBJ1-2; D may be TRBD1 (6 bases). V was trimmed by 5 bases and J by 6 bases, leaving 16 bases between them. Germline V gene data show CDR1 as SGHAT and CDR2 as FQNNGV. The CDR3 totals 14 residues. The CDR3 is CASSGRTGYDGYTF. CDR3 nucleotides: TGTGCCAGCAGCGGTCGCACAGGGTACGATGGCTACACCTTC.

The rearrangement uses TRBV5-1 and TRBJ2-5, with 10 bases aligning to TRBD1. The CDR3 is made up of 15 amino acids. Germline CDR1 and CDR2: SGHRS and YFSETQ. Unmatched junction bases numbered 6, after V lost 5 bases and J lost 2 bases. CDR3 in amino acids: CASSIGTGDQETQYF. CDR3 nucleotides: TGCGCCAGCAGTATTGGGACAGGGGATCAAGAGACCCAGTACTTC. The full variable domain, in which reference TRBV5-1 and TRBJ2-5 provide the parts outside the CDR3, is KAGVTQTPRYLIKTRGQQVTLSCSPISGHRSVSWYQQTPGQGLQFLFEYFSETQRNKGNFPGRFSGRQFSNSRSEMNVSTLELGDSALYLCASSIGTGDQETQYFGPGTRLLVL.

The CDR3 DNA reads TGTGCCAGCACAGACCCTAGGGGTAATTCACCCCTCCACTTT. It is translated as CASTDPRGNSPLHF. The rearrangement links TRBV27 to TRBJ1-6; D is possibly TRBD1 (5 bases). Germline V lookup: CDR1 MNHEY, CDR2 SMNVEV (reference sequence). The CDR3 is 14 residues long. Trimming cost V 7 bases and J 6 bases, with 13 bases left between them.

This clone was recorded a few times. CDR3 protein: CASSFWDRSNYGYTF. DNA of the CDR3: TGTGCCAGCAGTTTCTGGGACAGATCTAACTATGGCTACACCTTC. V gene TRBV6-5 combines with J gene TRBJ1-2; 7 bases are shared with TRBD1. This CDR3 spans 15 amino acids. With V trimmed by 4 bases and J by 0 bases, 5 bases remained unmatched. The germline CDR1 and CDR2 sequences are MNHEY and SVGAGI.

This rearrangement joins TRBV10-1 to TRBJ2-1; TRBD1 matches 9 bases. Germline V gene sequence: CDR1 WNHNN, CDR2 SYGVQD (reference sequence). With 6 bases clipped from V and 7 bases from J, the junction kept 7 bases outside the gene matches. The CDR3 length is 14 residues. CDR3 region: CASRRDRDINEQFF. The DNA of the CDR3 is TGCGCCAGCAGACGGGACAGGGACATTAATGAGCAGTTCTTC.

This chain joins TRBV6-5 and TRBJ2-7, with D tentatively TRBD1 (5 bases). Trimming shortened V by 6 bases and J by 0 bases, and 6 bases separated the two germline ends. The CDR3 extends over 12 amino acids. The germline gives CDR1 MNHEY, CDR2 SVGAGI. CDR3 in DNA: TGTGCCAGCAGAGACAGCTCCTACGAGCAGTACTTC. Protein sequence: CASRDSSYEQYF.

This chain joins TRBV27 and TRBJ1-2; possible D gene TRBD1, 5 bases. V dropped 6 bases and J dropped 3 bases, with 11 bases sitting between them. The germline gives CDR1 MNHEY, CDR2 SMNVEV (reference sequence). The CDR3 loop spans 13 amino acids. The CDR3 region is CASSTDTYYGYTF. The CDR3 bases are TGTGCCAGCAGCACGGACACTTACTATGGCTACACCTTC.

The CDR3 region is CASSLPGGNSPLHF. Written as DNA, the CDR3 is TGTGCCAGCAGTTTACCGGGGGGAAATTCACCCCTCCACTTT. The V call is TRBV27, the J call TRBJ1-6; possibly TRBD1 for D (5 bases). Trimming pared 2 bases from V and 7 bases from J, leaving 9 bases between. CDR1 is MNHEY, CDR2 SMNVEV, per germline (reference sequence). The CDR3 runs to 14 residues.

The gene calls are TRBV6-5 and TRBJ1-1; D may be TRBD1 (6 bases). V lost 6 bases to trimming and J lost 0 bases, with 11 bases between them. The CDR3 covers 14 residues. The germline V gene has CDR1 MNHEY and CDR2 SVGAGI. CDR3 amino acids: CASRPGQMNTEAFF. CDR3 sequence (DNA): TGTGCCAGCAGGCCCGGACAGATGAACACTGAAGCTTTCTTT.

J is TRBJ1-3 and V is TRBV6-1; TRBD1 matches at 10 bases. This CDR3 comprises 15 residues. In germline, CDR1 is MNHNS, CDR2 SASEGT. Trimming at V came to 6 bases and at J to 0 bases, leaving 2 bases not matched to a gene. The CDR3 loop is CASSRDRGSGNTIYF. The CDR3 nucleotides read TGTGCCAGCAGCCGGGACAGGGGCTCTGGAAACACCATATATTTT.